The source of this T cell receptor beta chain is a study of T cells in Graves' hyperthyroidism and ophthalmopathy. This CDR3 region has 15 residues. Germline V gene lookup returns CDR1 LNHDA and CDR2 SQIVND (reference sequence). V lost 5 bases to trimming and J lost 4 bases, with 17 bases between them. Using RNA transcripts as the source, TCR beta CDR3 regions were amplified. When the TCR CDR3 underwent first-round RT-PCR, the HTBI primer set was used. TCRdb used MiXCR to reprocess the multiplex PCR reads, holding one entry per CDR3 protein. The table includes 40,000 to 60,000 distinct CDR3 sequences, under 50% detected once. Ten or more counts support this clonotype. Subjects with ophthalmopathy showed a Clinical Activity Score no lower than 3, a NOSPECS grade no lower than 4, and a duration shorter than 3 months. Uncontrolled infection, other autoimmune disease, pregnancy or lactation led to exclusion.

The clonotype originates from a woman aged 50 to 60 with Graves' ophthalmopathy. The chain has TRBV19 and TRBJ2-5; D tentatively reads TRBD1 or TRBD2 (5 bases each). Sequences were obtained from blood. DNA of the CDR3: TGTGCCAGTAGTTCACTAGGACAATCGGGAGAGACCCAGTACTTC. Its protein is CASSSLGQSGETQYF.